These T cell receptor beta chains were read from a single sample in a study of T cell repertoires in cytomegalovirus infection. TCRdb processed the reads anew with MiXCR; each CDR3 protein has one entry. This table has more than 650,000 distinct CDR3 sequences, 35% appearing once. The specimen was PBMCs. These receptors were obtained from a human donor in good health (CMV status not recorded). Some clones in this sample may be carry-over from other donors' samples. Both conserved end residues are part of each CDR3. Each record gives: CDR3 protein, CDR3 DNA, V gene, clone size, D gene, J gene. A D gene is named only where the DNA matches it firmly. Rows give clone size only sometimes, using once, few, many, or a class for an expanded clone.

CDR3aa: CASSLVRSAGAEQYF
CDR3nt: TGTGCCAGCAGTTTAGTCCGTTCTGCGGGGGCCGAGCAGTACTTC
v_gene: TRBV28
abundance: once
d_gene: -
j_gene: TRBJ2-7

CDR3aa: CASSLRQVSDEQFF
CDR3nt: TGTGCCAGCAGTTTACGGCAGGTGTCCGATGAGCAGTTCTTC
v_gene: TRBV28
abundance: few
d_gene: -
j_gene: TRBJ2-1

CDR3aa: CAWSGRIEQYF
CDR3nt: TGTGCCTGGAGTGGACGGATCGAGCAGTACTTC
v_gene: TRBV30
abundance: -
d_gene: -
j_gene: TRBJ2-7

CDR3aa: CASSFWRTSTDTQYF
CDR3nt: TGTGCCAGCAGTTTCTGGAGGACAAGCACAGATACGCAGTATTTT
v_gene: TRBV12-3/TRBV12-4
abundance: many
d_gene: -
j_gene: TRBJ2-3

CDR3aa: CASSLTARVLETQYF
CDR3nt: TGTGCCAGCAGTTTGACAGCTAGGGTTTTGGAGACCCAGTACTTC
v_gene: TRBV28
abundance: few
d_gene: -
j_gene: TRBJ2-5

CDR3aa: CASSLPRGRGYTF
CDR3nt: TGTGCCAGCAGTTTACCCAGGGGTCGTGGCTACACCTTC
v_gene: TRBV12-3/TRBV12-4
abundance: few
d_gene: -
j_gene: TRBJ1-2

CDR3aa: CASSSGEQYF
CDR3nt: TGTGCCAGCAGTTCCGGCGAGCAGTACTTC
v_gene: TRBV28
abundance: -
d_gene: -
j_gene: TRBJ2-7

CDR3aa: CSARSPSHNQPQHF
CDR3nt: TGCAGTGCTAGATCCCCCTCCCACAATCAGCCCCAGCATTTT
v_gene: TRBV20-1
abundance: -
d_gene: -
j_gene: TRBJ1-5

CDR3aa: CASRPGLAGYNEQFF
CDR3nt: TGTGCCAGCAGACCCGGACTAGCGGGCTACAATGAGCAGTTCTTC
v_gene: TRBV12-3/TRBV12-4
abundance: many
d_gene: TRBD2
j_gene: TRBJ2-1

CDR3aa: CATSDQGSRPYGYTF
CDR3nt: TGTGCCACCAGTGATCAGGGATCCCGTCCCTATGGCTACACCTTC
v_gene: TRBV24-1
abundance: -
d_gene: -
j_gene: TRBJ1-2